The entry that follows covers one T cell receptor (beta chain) sequence. Seattle patients were enrolled during active infection and followed longitudinally. The data originate from a study of blood T cell repertoires in COVID-19. Across the whole study: Sites in the United States, Italy and Spain provided acute and convalescent COVID-19 samples.

Authors' data handling: Estimates of nucleated cell counts were drawn from the amplification of reference gene primers. Assay: immunoSEQ multiplex PCR; the TCRdb copy retains only in-frame clones and omits some. The V and J calls and clone size are taken from that table; D and trimming were inferred from the DNA. Of about 320,000 clones listed, under 90% are singletons. Sequencing used peripheral blood. This TCR was sampled from a young woman with COVID-19, enrolled during active disease.

The CDR3 is CASSMGTGESPLHF. For the CDR3, the DNA is TGTGCCAGTAGTATGGGGACAGGGGAATCACCCCTCCACTTT. The rearrangement joins TRBV19 to TRBJ1-6; 10 nucleotides align to TRBD1. The CDR3 length is 14 residues. After removal of 3 bases from V and 10 bases from J, the junction contained 3 bases not matched to a gene. Germline V lookup: CDR1 LNHDA, CDR2 SQIVND (reference sequence). The whole variable domain, filled in from reference TRBV19 and TRBJ1-6, reads DGGITQSPKYLFRKEGQNVTLSCEQNLNHDAMYWYRQDPGQGLRLIYYSQIVNDFQKGDIAEGYSVSREKKESFPLTVTSAQKNPTAFYLCASSMGTGESPLHFGNGTRLTVT.